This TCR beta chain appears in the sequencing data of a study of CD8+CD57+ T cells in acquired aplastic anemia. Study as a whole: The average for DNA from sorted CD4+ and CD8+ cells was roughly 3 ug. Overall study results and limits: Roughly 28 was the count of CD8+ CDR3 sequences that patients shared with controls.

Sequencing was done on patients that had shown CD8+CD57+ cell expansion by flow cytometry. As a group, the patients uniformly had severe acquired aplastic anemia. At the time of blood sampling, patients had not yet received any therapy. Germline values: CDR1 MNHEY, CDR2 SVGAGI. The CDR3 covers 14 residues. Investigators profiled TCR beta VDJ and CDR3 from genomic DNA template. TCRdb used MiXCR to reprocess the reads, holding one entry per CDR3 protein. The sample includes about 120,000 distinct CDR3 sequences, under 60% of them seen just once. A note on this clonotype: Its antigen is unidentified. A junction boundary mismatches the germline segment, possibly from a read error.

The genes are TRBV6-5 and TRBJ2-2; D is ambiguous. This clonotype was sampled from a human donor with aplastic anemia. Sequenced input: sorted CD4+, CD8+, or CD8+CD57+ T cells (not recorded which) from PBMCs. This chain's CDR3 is CAGSYFPQAGELFF. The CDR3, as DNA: TGTGCCGGCAGTTACTTTCCCCAGGCCGGGGAGCTGTTTTTT.